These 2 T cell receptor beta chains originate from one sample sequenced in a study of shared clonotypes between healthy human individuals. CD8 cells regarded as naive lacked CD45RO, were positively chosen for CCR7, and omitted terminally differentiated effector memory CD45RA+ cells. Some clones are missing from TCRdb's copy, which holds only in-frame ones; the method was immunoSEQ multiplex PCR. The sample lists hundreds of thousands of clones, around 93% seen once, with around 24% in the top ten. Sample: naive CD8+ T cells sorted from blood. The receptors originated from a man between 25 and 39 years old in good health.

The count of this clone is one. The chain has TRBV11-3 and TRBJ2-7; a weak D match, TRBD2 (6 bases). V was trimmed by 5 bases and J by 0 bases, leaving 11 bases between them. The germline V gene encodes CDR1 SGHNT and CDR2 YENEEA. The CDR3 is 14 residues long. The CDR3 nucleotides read TGTGCCAGCAGCCCACGGGACTTCTCCTACGAGCAGTACTTC. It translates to CASSPRDFSYEQYF.

Here the CDR3 reads CASSEERSPNEKLFF. The CDR3 nucleotides read TGTGCCAGCAGTGAAGAGCGGTCGCCTAATGAAAAACTGTTTTTT. The gene calls are TRBV6-1 and TRBJ1-4; D call uncertain. Germline V gene sequence: CDR1 MNHNS, CDR2 SASEGT. V was clipped by 1 base and J by 3 bases, with 9 bases between them. The CDR3 extends over 15 amino acids.